A single T cell receptor beta chain is shown here with its context. Germline is not matched at one junction end, which may reflect a read error. The data were taken from a study of blood T cells in healthy people across ages. Primers used in a second PCR of roughly 7 to 11 cycles were a sample-barcoded 5' primer and a J-beta primer mix. TCRdb re-derived calls from the 5' RACE reads in MiXCR, one entry per CDR3 protein. The sample has over 750,000 distinct CDR3 sequences; around a quarter are singletons. Per the germline V gene, CDR1 is SGDLS and CDR2 is YYNGEE. CDR3 length: 15 amino acids. The sample was also reused in another study, on T cells of mothers and their children.

The sequenced material came from blood. The sequence derives from a boy aged 5-17 years in good health. This chain links TRBV9 with TRBJ2-1; D gene unclear. In DNA, the CDR3 is TGTGCCAGCAGCCAGGACGGAAGCTCCTACAATAAGCAGTTCTTC. Translating gives CASSQDGSSYNKQFF.